This T cell receptor beta chain was captured in a study of cytomegalovirus exposure and HLA in healthy donors (dated by TCRdb to about 2017). In terms of the full investigation: An earlier analysis of 587 of the donors reported 250 to 350 Gb of sequence data and around 110 million unique TCR beta sequences from 190 million or so T cells. An early release covering 500 to 750 HLA-typed donors comprised about 320 gigabases of sequencing data and tens of millions of unique TCR sequences. Among the roughly 430 genotyped donors, approximately 76% belonged to the genetic ancestry cluster associated with self-reported Caucasian donors. The study aimed to test whether signatures of past pathogen exposure could be identified by cataloging public T cell receptors. The study used immunosequencing to profile the T cell repertoires of 600 to 850 subjects and linked those repertoires to cytomegalovirus serostatus. Along with the approximately 700-subject first cohort, a separate validation cohort of over a hundred different subjects was used. High-throughput TCR immunosequencing, statistical association of individual TCRs with disease status, and machine learning were combined to predict cytomegalovirus infection status. A later analysis re-analyzed previously published TCR beta repertoires from about 600 donors and added high-resolution HLA genotyping to study TCR occurrence patterns. In the later analysis, no new phenotypic data were used to find candidate immune exposures; instead, reliance was placed on TCR beta sequences and their occurrence across donors. An earlier analysis of about 620 of the donors applied high-throughput TCR beta sequencing to assess whether each TCR beta V gene segment acted as functional or pseudogenic. Donor age, sex, ethnicity and CMV serostatus were collected together with the repertoire data. A later genetic analysis took genome-wide SNP genotypes for about 60% of the roughly 670 donors and used that subset as a discovery cohort. Every repertoire in the discovery cohort had been generated on one and the same sequencing platform. Class I and class II HLA loci were covered by the typing at four-digit resolution. The number of donors typed differed by locus, with roughly 620-640 for A, B, C, DRB1 and DQB1, over 500 for DQA1, about 610 for DPA1, and 450 to 480 for DPB1. A handful of DR-DQ haplotypes were handled as single units for association and clustering because linkage in the cohort was strong. Among about 360 genotyped donors of the cohort, an average of around 240,000 unique TCR beta nucleotide sequences were sequenced per donor, 15% to 20% of them non-productive.

The cohort comprised fewer than 750 healthy bone marrow donors. At the time of sampling, all cohort members were nominally healthy, though unrecorded immune exposures were likely present. The donor tested CMV seronegative, placing the donor among the approximately 400 seronegative members of the cohort. A peripheral blood sample was collected from each donor, and TCR beta sequencing was performed on peripheral blood mononuclear cells. The Qiagen DNeasy Blood Extraction Kit was used to extract genomic DNA from the blood cell samples. This clone was observed a few times. No antigen is known for it. No base-level quality is on record; no much larger clone is a single base apart. Taken from cysteine to phenylalanine, the CDR3 has 16 residues. Only the CDR3 portion is preserved as DNA: 48 bases, with reading frame beginning at the first base. V ends up 0 bases short and J 2 bases short, with an unmatched junction base count of 5. The germline V gene (reference sequence) supplies CDR1 LNHDA and CDR2 SQIVND.

Libraries were made using the immunoSEQ multiplex PCR assay. For the multiplex PCR, a mixture combining 60 forward primers for TCR Vbeta segments and 13 reverse primers for TCR Jbeta segments was used. A multiplex PCR assay on genomic DNA amplified the CDR3 region of rearranged TCR beta genes. The amplified TCR beta libraries were sequenced on the Illumina HiSeq System as 87-base-pair reads. In the paper's pipeline: Across the 640 or so repertoires, a later analysis counted tens of millions of unique TCR beta chains, around 11 million of which were shared by at least two donors. Raw reads were error-corrected and collapsed into unique sequences with a nearest-neighbor algorithm that merged closely related sequences to remove PCR and sequencing errors. CDR3 sequences were aligned to IMGT reference sequences to assign V, D and J gene segments. For a sequence to be retained, a match of at least six nucleotides was required to both a V gene segment and a J gene segment. A rearrangement was called productive if the CDR3 had no stop codons and remained in frame with V and J, and every other rearrangement was called non-productive. Following IMGT convention, CDR3 was defined as the stretch from the second conserved V-encoded cysteine up to the conserved J-encoded phenylalanine. The earlier analysis of approximately 500 of the donors excluded sequences that lacked an unambiguous match to a single V gene segment. In an earlier analysis of several hundred of the donors, a V segment was called functional when productive rearrangements were above 56.7%, and segregating when the standard deviation between donors exceeded 5%. To diagnose cytomegalovirus status from the catalog of TCR beta chain sequences, a statistical classification framework was built. In a later analysis, V and J genes were assigned by comparing TCR nucleotide sequences against IMGT/GENE-DB human TR gene sequences. Using the TCRdist pipeline, a later analysis assigned CDR3 sequences along with most-parsimonious VDJ recombination scenarios. A later analysis defined each TCR beta chain by its CDR3 amino acid sequence plus V-gene family, and excluded reads lacking a unique V-gene family. To address suspected cross-contamination and a sequencing artifact, a later analysis removed 450 to 700 highly shared, low-generation-probability nucleotide sequences. In a later analysis, a clonal expansion index for each public chain was calculated from normalized within-repertoire ranks of inferred template counts. A later analysis computed generation probabilities with a VDJ recombination model fitted to out-of-frame rearrangements, and checked the results against IGoR. A later analysis scored TCR-TCR, TCR-HLA and TCR-CMV co-occurrence with hypergeometric tests, applying a repertoire-size bias correction to TCR pairs. In a later analysis, false discovery rates were estimated by permuting HLA or CMV assignments 20 times. In a later analysis, co-occurring TCRs were grouped using DBSCAN, with TCRdist sequence similarity added in when clustering inside HLA-allele-positive subsets. Repertoires with fewer than 30,000 or more than 120,000 public chains were left out of co-occurrence clustering, as were five repertoires with anomalous nucleotide sharing. TCRdb took over this immuneACCESS table, retaining in-frame rearrangements with V and J assigned. Such tables are incomplete; in checked studies, under half of the missing clones stem from an unresolved V gene, and the remainder is unexplained. That table is the source of V, J and clone size, and D and trimming were worked out from the DNA. The sample profile shows 150,000 to 180,000 clones; roughly four fifths of them were found once. The biggest ten clones account for 1.3% to 1.5% of the sample.

Results and caveats for the whole study, not just this receptor: Some IMGT-functional V segments, including TRBV6-2 and TRBV6-3, could not be told apart with the 87-base-pair reads, so those segments were excluded. The only immune exposure information available for the cohort was CMV serostatus. In a later analysis, several top co-occurrence clusters were reported to appear linked to parvovirus B19, influenza, CMV and Epstein-Barr virus. Compared with the approximately 600-donor mean, donors in an Asian-associated ancestry cluster had fewer N-insertions in productive TCRs, according to a later genetic analysis. A later analysis found that TCR association rates varied across HLA loci, with DRB1 alleles showing the most associated TCRs and HLA-C alleles the fewest. Three of the identified cytomegalovirus-associated TCR beta chains were confirmed in vitro to be specific for cytomegalovirus antigens. Most TCR sequences were seen in very few donors, while some public TCRs were found in many individuals. Because counts were too low, 15 to 20 rarely observed V segments, including chromosome 9 orphons, were excluded from the earlier analysis of 587 of the donors. It was suggested by the authors that the approach could potentially be generalized to other disease states and immunological phenotypes. This cohort had only TCR beta chains sequenced, and the lack of alpha or paired-chain data limited which features could be detected. When HLA alleles, especially DR and DQ, strongly co-occurred, attributing TCR associations to individual alleles was difficult. Cytomegalovirus status was reported to be diagnosed by the classifier with high specificity and sensitivity in both the original and validation cohorts. A further reported finding was that TCR beta sequences accurately predicted the HLA-A and HLA-B alleles for most subjects in the first cohort. A later analysis found that HLA-associated TCR beta chains were more clonally expanded and had lower generation probabilities than equally common non-associated chains. Presence/absence analyses assumed roughly uniform sequencing depth across donors, an assumption that may not hold. Because HLA typing was missing for some donors at each locus, association tests included only the typed subset. In a later genetic analysis, a missense DCLRE1C variant was associated with V-gene and J-gene trimming of TCR beta chains, and the association was replicated in an independent cohort. A later analysis found that most CMV-associated TCR beta chains appeared HLA-restricted, with HLA associations seemingly driven largely by CMV exposure. Linkage disequilibrium might explain the correlated functional status among segregating V segments, but an unknown experimental factor could not be excluded. In an earlier analysis of around 500 of the donors, most TCR beta V segments appeared in productive rearrangements about 87% or about 30% of the time, broadly matching IMGT annotations. In a later analysis, about 16,000 TCR beta sequences were associated with specific HLA alleles at a false discovery rate of 0.05. The sequencing pipeline was judged likely to have produced a cluster of highly shared sequence variants as a technical artifact. The study gave a list of about 150 TCR beta chains associated with cytomegalovirus.

The receptor comes from a man between 18 and 29 years old in good health and CMV-seronegative. The chain joins TRBV19 to TRBJ1-2; TRBD1 matches 8 bases in the middle. The sequenced sample was PBMCs. The DNA reads as follows: TGTGCCAGTAGTATAGACCGGACAGGGACCAACTATGGCTACACCTTC. The encoded protein is CASSIDRTGTNYGYTF.